This TCR beta chain originates from a study of T cell clonotyping in hematopoietic cell transplantation. Sequencing was performed with immunoSEQ multiplex PCR; in TCRdb, only in-frame clones are kept and a portion is missing. The sample shows more than 40,000 clones, 95% of them seen only once. J was trimmed by 5 bases and V by 6 bases; bases with no gene match: 10. The CDR3 contains 16 residues. CDR1 is ENHRY, CDR2 SYGVKD, per germline. This clonotype was sampled from a man younger than 40 in good health. Some clones in this sample may be carry-over from other donors' samples. The material sequenced was peripheral blood mononuclear cells. The chain joins TRBV10-3 to TRBJ2-3, with 11 bases fitting TRBD1. CDR3 in amino acids: CAIRQEGQGVLDTQYF. DNA of the CDR3: TGTGCCATCAGACAGGAGGGACAGGGGGTTTTAGATACGCAGTATTTT.